Following are 12 T cell receptor beta chains from one sample sequenced in a study of CD8 T cells in ankylosing spondylitis. Their antigens remain unidentified. TCRdb passed the 5' RACE reads through MiXCR, listing each CDR3 protein once. The repertoire consists of 670,000 or so distinct CDR3 sequences, with under 20% occurring once and the leading ten covering under 20%. Findings and caveats of the study: What appeared characteristic of ankylosing spondylitis blood was a TCR beta motif of eight highly homologous variants.

Sequencing used blood, either unsorted or a sorted T cell fraction (not recorded which). These receptors came from a male donor with ankylosing spondylitis.

The gene calls are TRBV3-1 and TRBJ1-2, with TRBD1 matching 9 bases. The CDR3 has 15 amino acids. In germline, CDR1 is LGHDT, CDR2 YNNKEL (reference sequence). V lost 3 bases and J lost 4; bases outside the gene matches: 6. The CDR3 nucleotides are TGTGCCAGCAGCCACGGACAGGGGTCGGGCTATGGCTACACCTTC. Its translation is CASSHGQGSGYGYTF.

This clonotype was counted a few times. The chain is built from TRBV29-1 and TRBJ2-2; D might be TRBD2 (6 bases). The V and J ends lost 7 bases and 7 bases respectively, with 10 bases between them. The CDR3 consists of 11 residues. The germline CDR1 and CDR2 sequences are SQVTM and ANQGSEA. CDR3 loop: CSARGSGELFF. Here the CDR3 DNA reads TGCAGCGCCCGGGGGAGCGGGGAGCTGTTTTTT.

The chain combines TRBV2 with TRBJ2-5; 7 positions agree with TRBD2. Losses at the gene ends were 8 bases for V and 7 bases for J; bases not matched to a gene: 1. The CDR3 is made up of 10 amino acids. Per the germline V gene, CDR1 is SNHLY and CDR2 is FYNNEI. The CDR3 spells CASGGGTQYF. The CDR3 nucleotides are TGTGCCAGCGGCGGGGGGACCCAGTACTTC.

This rearrangement joins TRBV20-1 to TRBJ2-7, with D perhaps TRBD1 (5 bases). The CDR3 is 16 amino acids. Trimming stripped 2 bases from V and 2 bases from J, with 19 bases between. Germline V lookup: CDR1 DFQATT, CDR2 SNEGSKA (reference sequence). CDR3 in amino acids: CSARNPSRDTPYEQYF. The CDR3 coding sequence is TGCAGTGCTAGAAACCCCAGCAGGGATACCCCCTACGAGCAGTACTTC.

This clonotype showed up just a few times. A junction end diverges from the germline sequence, so it may reflect a read error. The chain has TRBV29-1 and TRBJ2-7; D remains unclear. CDR1 is SQVTM, CDR2 ANQGSEA, per germline. This CDR3 region has 11 residues. CDR3 DNA sequence: TGCAGCGTTGAACTTTGGACCCGTACCATTTTC. This gives the protein CSVELWTRTIF.

This clonotype has only a few counts. The genes are TRBV12-3 or TRBV12-4 and TRBJ2-7; D unresolved. Trimming stripped 3 bases from V and 3 bases from J, with 9 bases between. The CDR3 totals 13 residues. The CDR3 protein is CASSFGQFYEQYF. The CDR3 DNA reads TGTGCCAGCAGTTTTGGGCAGTTCTACGAGCAGTACTTC.

The chain combines TRBV20-1 with TRBJ1-5, with D unresolved. Trimming removed 3 bases at V and 2 bases at J, with 8 bases between. The CDR3 covers 13 residues. The germline CDR1 and CDR2 sequences are DFQATT and SNEGSKA (reference sequence). The CDR3 DNA follows: TGCAGTGCTAGTATAGGCGGCAATCAGCCCCAGCATTTT. This sequence encodes CSASIGGNQPQHF.

This chain links TRBV18 with TRBJ1-3, with D tentatively TRBD1 (6 bases). V lost 8 bases to trimming and J lost 0 bases, with 14 bases between them. The CDR3 is 15 residues long. Per germline, CDR1 KGHSH and CDR2 LQKENI. The CDR3 DNA reads TGTGCCAGCCGGACAGCTCCTGACTCTGGAAACACCATATATTTT. As protein: CASRTAPDSGNTIYF. Full variable domain (outside the CDR3, taken from reference TRBV18 and TRBJ1-3): NAGVMQNPRHLVRRRGQEARLRCSPMKGHSHVYWYRQLPEEGLKFMVYLQKENIIDESGMPKERFSAEFPKEGPSILRIQQVVRGDSAAYFCASRTAPDSGNTIYFGEGSWLTVV.

There are a few counts of this clonotype. This chain joins TRBV12-3 or TRBV12-4 and TRBJ1-1, with D possibly matching TRBD1 (6 bases). V gave up 4 bases and J gave up 4 bases, with 19 bases separating them. CDR3 length: 16 amino acids. The CDR3 nucleotides are TGTGCCAGCAGTTCCCCGTGGGACATAACGAGCACTGAAGCTTTCTTT. Encoded protein: CASSSPWDITSTEAFF.

The rearrangement joins TRBV9 to TRBJ2-1; no definite D call. Per germline, CDR1 SGDLS and CDR2 YYNGEE. V gave up 3 bases and J gave up 9 bases, with 13 bases separating them. The CDR3 is 13 amino acids. This CDR3 is CASSAVPTAEQFF. CDR3 sequence (DNA): TGTGCCAGCAGCGCGGTCCCGACCGCTGAGCAGTTCTTC.

The table lists this clonotype with a few counts. The chain carries TRBV7-9 and TRBJ1-6; D is unresolved. V was cut by 5 bases and J by 7 bases, with 18 bases left in between. CDR3 size: 16 residues. CDR1 and CDR2 (germline): SEHNR, FQNEAQ (reference sequence). The CDR3 loop reads CASSPRALEFNSPLHF. CDR3 DNA: TGTGCCAGCAGCCCTCGAGCCCTAGAATTCAATTCACCCCTCCACTTT.

The table lists this clonotype with many counts. The chain uses TRBV2 and TRBJ1-1; D is uncertain. The CDR3 length is 14 residues. Germline CDR1 and CDR2: SNHLY and FYNNEI. Trimming pared 8 bases from V and 0 bases from J, leaving 13 bases between. CDR3 protein: CASGKTTMNTEAFF. DNA of the CDR3: TGTGCCAGCGGGAAGACAACTATGAACACTGAAGCTTTCTTT.